This T cell receptor beta chain was recovered during a study of identical twins. TCRdb independently ran MiXCR on the 5' RACE reads; one entry per CDR3 protein. The sample lists roughly 750,000 distinct CDR3 sequences; around 20% were seen once. Germline V gene lookup returns CDR1 MGHRA and CDR2 YSYEKL. This CDR3 has 15 residues. The ends were cut back, 1 base at V and 1 base at J, with 11 bases in the middle. The same data also contributed to another study, on T cells expressing NK-cell markers. Turning to that study: Within the sequenced cohort of eight donors, seven exhibited HCMV seropositivity and one was seronegative.

Sequenced sample: PBMCs. This TCR was sampled from a woman aged 18-30 years in good health. This rearrangement joins TRBV4-1 to TRBJ2-7, with D tentatively TRBD1 (6 bases). In DNA, the CDR3 is TGCGCCAGCAGCCAAGGTGAAGGGGGATCCTACGAGCAGTACTTC. This encodes CASSQGEGGSYEQYF.